This TCR beta chain derives from a study of spatial heterogeneity in lung cancer. Germline assignment: CDR1 MNHEY and CDR2 SMNVEV (reference sequence). The V gene end was trimmed by 3 bases and the J gene end by 6 bases; junction bases not matched to a gene: 5. The length of the CDR3 is 14 residues. Time point denoted: sample taken at primary tumor resection. This clonotype came up many times. The antigen is not known. TCRdb re-analysed the 5' RACE reads in MiXCR, keeping a single row per CDR3 protein. The sample has approximately 26,000 distinct CDR3 sequences, approximately 10% seen once. Study-wide findings and caveats: Tumoral mutation counts were tracked by counts of expanded intratumoral alpha and beta TCRs.

The TCR was taken from a male donor with early-stage non-small cell lung cancer. The sequences come from lung tumor tissue, collected at surgery. V and J are TRBV27 and TRBJ1-2, with 9 bases aligning to TRBD1. As DNA, the CDR3 is TGTGCCAGCAGTTTCGTGGACAGGGGAGATGGCTACACCTTC. Translation gives CASSFVDRGDGYTF.